The clone carrying this T cell receptor (beta chain) was recorded only once. The sample belongs to a study of shared clonotypes between healthy human individuals. Sequencing used immunoSEQ multiplex PCR; TCRdb keeps in-frame clones, though not all of them. The sample records around 510,000 clones, approximately 95% being singletons. From germline, CDR1 is SGHAT and CDR2 FQNNGV. The CDR3 is made up of 16 amino acids. The junction had 12 bases not matched to a gene; V was cut back by 5 bases and J by 7 bases. This TCR came from a woman between 25 and 40 years old in good health. Sequencing input: naive CD4+ T cells sorted from blood. Subset here: CD45RA+ positively selected. This chain joins TRBV11-2 and TRBJ2-2; 8 bases are shared with TRBD2. CDR3 sequence: CASSIRAGGLSGELFF. The DNA of the CDR3 is TGTGCCAGCAGCATCCGGGCGGGAGGTTTGAGCGGGGAGCTGTTTTTT.